The rows below give T cell receptor beta chains drawn from one sample of a study of blood T cell repertoires in COVID-19. Clones were sequenced by immunoSEQ multiplex PCR, and TCRdb holds only the in-frame ones, with some missing. The sample shows approximately 190,000 clones, about 90% of them seen only once. Sequencing was performed on peripheral blood. The receptors were sampled from a man in his fifties or sixties with active or convalescent COVID-19. Each CDR3 is given with its conserved first and last residue. The D gene is left open where the match is weak. Clone size is given for some rows only: seen once, a few or many times, or a class if the clone is expanded.

>.|17|TRBV5-4|TRBJ2-3|TRBD2
TGTGCCAGCAGCTTGGCTTCCTTAGCGGGGGGAACAGATACGCAGTATTTT
CASSLASLAGGTDTQYF
>.|15|TRBV7-2|TRBJ2-5|TRBD2
TGTGCCAGCAGCAACCAGCGGGGGGGCGGAGAGACCCAGTACTTC
CASSNQRGGGETQYF
>.|16|TRBV3-1/TRBV3-2|TRBJ2-1|.
TGTGCCAGCAGCCAAGAAATCACAAGAAGAGGGAATGAGCAGTTCTTC
CASSQEITRRGNEQFF
>.|13|TRBV11-3|TRBJ2-2|.
TGTGCCAGCAGCTTAGCGGGGGCCGGGGAGCTGTTTTTT
CASSLAGAGELFF
>.|16|TRBV3-1/TRBV3-2|TRBJ2-7|TRBD1
TGTGCCAGCAGCCACCCCCCGGGGAGAGGGGGCGGCGAGCAGTACTTC
CASSHPPGRGGGEQYF
>.|16|TRBV12-2|TRBJ2-1|.
.
CASRLVAQGNYNEQFF
>.|14|TRBV3-1/TRBV3-2|TRBJ2-3|.
TGTGCCAGCAGGTTCCGAGCTAGCACAGATACGCAGTATTTT
CASRFRASTDTQYF
>.|13|TRBV5-1|TRBJ2-5|.
TGCGCCAGCAGCGGAACTACACAAGAGACCCAGTACTTC
CASSGTTQETQYF
>once|15|TRBV25-1|TRBJ1-1|TRBD1
TGTGCCAGCAGTGAGACAGGGGGCTCGTACACTGAAGCTTTCTTT
CASSETGGSYTEAFF
>.|14|TRBV28|TRBJ1-2|TRBD1
TGTGCCAGCAGACAGGGGGGACAGGGGGCTGGCTACACCTTC
CASRQGGQGAGYTF